Each of the 30 T cell receptor beta chains below was sequenced from the same sample in a study of T cells expressing NK-cell markers. Reanalyzing the 5' RACE reads, TCRdb keeps one entry per CDR3 protein, without DNA. Its table records a few hundred thousand distinct CDR3 sequences. The sequencing sample was made of blood T cells: a sorted CD56 or NKG2C T cell subset, CD4+ or CD8+ T cells, or bulk PBMC T cells (not recorded which). The receptors stem from a man in his late teens or twenties in good health.

The CDR3 sequence is CASSQRTSGNNEQFF. J is TRBJ2-1 and V is TRBV4-3; absent DNA, TCRdb's TRBD2 call cannot be checked. Per germline, CDR1 LGHNA and CDR2 YSLEER. The CDR3 covers 15 residues.

The V and J genes are TRBV30 and TRBJ1-1. CDR3 length: 14 residues. Germline V gene data show CDR1 as GTSNPN and CDR2 as SVGIG (reference sequence). The chain's CDR3 is CAWREQGLFTEAFF.

The genes are TRBV15 and TRBJ2-2. The length of the CDR3 is 17 residues. Germline lookup yields CDR1 LNHNV and CDR2 YYDKDF (reference sequence). The CDR3 sequence: CATSRDLGMSVTGELFF.

J is TRBJ1-2 and V is TRBV5-6; no DNA is available, so the TRBD1 call from TCRdb remains unchecked. This CDR3 contains 15 residues. Germline V gene sequence: CDR1 SGHDT, CDR2 YYEEEE. The CDR3 is CASSSPGTGSYGYTF.

The chain couples TRBV20-1 to TRBJ2-7; checking the TCRdb D call of TRBD2 is not possible without DNA. The CDR3 totals 14 residues. The V gene's germline CDR1 is DFQATT and CDR2 SNEGSKA (reference sequence). The CDR3 loop is CSASPPLARDEQYF.

V gene TRBV12-3 or TRBV12-4 combines with J gene TRBJ2-1; TCRdb's assignment of TRBD1 cannot be checked, as there is no DNA. This CDR3 spans 16 amino acids. CDR3 in amino acids: CASSLGAREIVNEQFF.

The chain recombines TRBV11-2 with TRBJ2-3; lacking DNA, the TRBD1 call made by TCRdb goes unchecked. This CDR3 comprises 16 residues. From germline, CDR1 is SGHAT and CDR2 FQNNGV. CDR3 region: CASSIDRTPITPYQYF.

V usage is TRBV5-1 and J usage is TRBJ2-5; TCRdb's D call, TRBD2, is unchecked because there is no DNA. Germline CDR1 is SGHRS and CDR2 is YFSETQ. The length of the CDR3 is 16 residues. The CDR3 spells CASSLMTSGSGETQYF.

This rearrangement joins TRBV12-3 or TRBV12-4 to TRBJ2-1; the TCRdb call, TRBD1, lacks DNA for checking. CDR3 length: 15 amino acids. CDR3 amino acids: CATGRERDHNNEQFF.

This chain connects TRBV5-1 to TRBJ1-6; TCRdb names TRBD1, which stays unverified in the absence of DNA. This CDR3 is 18 amino acids long. Germline lookup yields CDR1 SGHRS and CDR2 YFSETQ. CDR3 sequence reads: CASSGTGTESSYNSPLHF.

V and J are TRBV4-2 and TRBJ2-1; TCRdb names TRBD2, which stays unverified in the absence of DNA. This CDR3 has 18 residues. CDR1 and CDR2 (germline): LGHNA, YNFKEQ. The CDR3 sequence is CASSQDWYRTSSYNEQFF.

V and J are TRBV20-1 and TRBJ2-7; the TCRdb call, TRBD2, lacks DNA for checking. Germline CDR1 is DFQATT and CDR2 is SNEGSKA (reference sequence). The CDR3 runs to 17 residues. The CDR3 loop is CSAPGLAGGISGFEQYF.

This chain connects TRBV6-2 or TRBV6-3 to TRBJ1-3. The CDR3 runs 13 residues. CDR1 is MNHEY, CDR2 SVGEGT, per germline. The CDR3 loop is CASEGLSGNTIYF.

The chain couples TRBV4-2 to TRBJ1-1. Germline V gene data show CDR1 as LGHNA and CDR2 as YNFKEQ. This CDR3 has 12 amino acids. CDR3: CASSQDDTEAFF.

The chain employs TRBV11-2 and TRBJ1-2. CDR1 is SGHAT, CDR2 FQNNGV, per germline. The CDR3 contains 16 residues. The CDR3 reads CASSLFSGYPNYGYTF.

The chain is built from TRBV5-6 and TRBJ2-1; the TCRdb D gene call, TRBD1, has no DNA to confirm it. The germline gives CDR1 SGHDT, CDR2 YYEEEE. This CDR3 contains 15 residues. CDR3 loop: CASSYPLTEVNEQFF.

CDR3 amino acids: CASSRSGSESYNEQFF. This sequence joins TRBV27 and TRBJ2-1; TCRdb lists TRBD2, though no DNA is available to test this call. The CDR3 spans 16 residues. Germline assignment: CDR1 MNHEY and CDR2 SMNVEV (reference sequence).

J is TRBJ2-7 and V is TRBV4-2. Germline values: CDR1 LGHNA, CDR2 YNFKEQ. There are 13 residues in the CDR3. CDR3 loop: CASSPIGVYEQYF.

The J gene is TRBJ1-4, the V gene TRBV4-3. Germline-derived CDR1 and CDR2 are LGHNA and YSLEER. The CDR3 covers 12 residues. The CDR3 sequence is CASSQTGEKLFF.

The chain uses TRBV5-1 and TRBJ2-7; absent DNA, TCRdb's TRBD2 call cannot be checked. CDR1 is SGHRS and CDR2 is YFSETQ in the germline V gene. This CDR3 is built from 13 residues. This CDR3 reads CASSLYVAGVQYF.

This CDR3 is CASQQDSGYGYTF. This chain uses TRBV12-3 or TRBV12-4 with TRBJ1-2; the D gene TCRdb calls, TRBD1, cannot be checked with no DNA. CDR3 length equals 13 residues.

The chain employs TRBV7-2 and TRBJ2-7; TCRdb indicates TRBD2, and absent DNA this call remains unverified. The CDR3 has 15 amino acids. Germline CDR1 reads SGHTA; CDR2 reads FQGNSA. CDR3 loop: CASSLGRHREGEQYF.

J is TRBJ2-2 and V is TRBV7-9; checking the TCRdb D call of TRBD1 is not possible without DNA. There are 15 residues in the CDR3. Germline lookup yields CDR1 SEHNR and CDR2 FQNEAQ (reference sequence). The CDR3 loop reads CASSATGQVNGELFF.

The genes are TRBV5-1 and TRBJ2-2; TCRdb gives TRBD1 as the D gene, but with no DNA this cannot be confirmed. The germline gives CDR1 SGHRS, CDR2 YFSETQ. This CDR3 is built from 19 residues. CDR3 loop: CASSLPFGTGNIQDGELFF.

This rearrangement joins TRBV7-2 to TRBJ1-5. The CDR3 is 15 amino acids. Germline CDR1 and CDR2: SGHTA and FQGNSA. Here the CDR3 reads CASSWTWESNQPQHF.

The genes are TRBV6-1 and TRBJ1-5; the TCRdb D gene call, TRBD1, has no DNA to confirm it. This CDR3 has 16 amino acids. Germline CDR1 and CDR2: MNHNS and SASEGT. CDR3 region: CASSLTGTRSNQPQHF.

The rearrangement uses TRBV6-1 and TRBJ2-3. CDR3 size: 11 residues. Germline V gives CDR1 MNHNS, CDR2 SASEGT. CDR3 sequence reads: CASVGADTQYF.

V is TRBV28 and J is TRBJ2-7; absent DNA, TCRdb's TRBD1 call cannot be checked. The CDR3 totals 15 residues. Per germline, CDR1 MDHEN and CDR2 SYDVKM. This CDR3 is CASRAGTGATYEQYF.

This chain uses TRBV7-9 with TRBJ2-4; as DNA is missing, the TRBD1 call by TCRdb cannot be tested. CDR3 length: 16 residues. The germline V gene encodes CDR1 SEHNR and CDR2 FQNEAQ (reference sequence). The CDR3 loop is CASSSDRGLAKNIQYF.

The gene calls are TRBV25-1 and TRBJ2-1; TCRdb's assignment of TRBD2 cannot be checked, as there is no DNA. This CDR3 region has 15 residues. Germline values: CDR1 MGHDK, CDR2 SYGVNS. The CDR3 spells CASSEFGREFDEQFF.